The present T cell receptor beta chain was sequenced within a study of blood T cell repertoires in COVID-19. Germline V CDR1 and CDR2: SGDLS, YYNGEE. The CDR3 runs 14 residues. V lost 4 bases to trimming and J lost 5 bases; unmatched junction nucleotides: 8. Original processing notes: Reference gene primer amplification gave estimated nucleated cell counts. TCRdb's copy holds only in-frame clones and misses some; the assay was immunoSEQ multiplex PCR. V, J and clone size were drawn from that table, and D and trimming were deduced from the DNA. The data contain 350,000 to 450,000 clones, over 80% of them singletons. Participants were aged about 18 to 90 years from 20 to 30 US areas. Cohort 3 donors counted as recovered after two negative PCRs, clearance, or resolved symptoms.

This sequence joins TRBV9 and TRBJ1-2; 7 bases align to TRBD1. Sequenced sample: PBMCs or T cells enriched from blood (not recorded which). This TCR was recovered from a woman in her forties or fifties who had recovered from COVID-19. CDR3 nucleotides: TGTGCCAGCAGCACCGCAGGGGGAAGATATGGCTACACCTTC. Its translation is CASSTAGGRYGYTF.